One sample yielded the 26 T cell receptor beta chains listed below, sequenced in a study of T cell responses to AZD1222 COVID-19 vaccine. Using immunoSEQ multiplex PCR, the repertoire was profiled, and TCRdb retains in-frame clones only, with some absent. The sample has just over 150,000 clones, less than 90% seen once. Sequences were derived from peripheral blood, sampled after recovery from COVID-19. The source is an adult who had recovered from COVID-19.

This chain joins TRBV5-1 and TRBJ2-2, with unresolved D. The CDR3 covers 17 residues. Germline CDR1 SGHRS, CDR2 YFSETQ. The ends were cut back, 0 bases at V and 10 bases at J, with 22 bases in the middle. The CDR3 DNA is TGCGCCAGCAGCTTGGCACCCCGCACTGGGATAGGTCAGGAGCTGTTTTTT. Protein sequence: CASSLAPRTGIGQELFF.

V usage is TRBV28 and J usage is TRBJ2-4; no firm D call. V shed 3 bases and J shed 0 bases, with 6 bases lying between them. CDR1 and CDR2 (germline): MDHEN, SYDVKM. This CDR3 has 14 residues. The CDR3: CASSLRIAKNIQYF. The CDR3 DNA is TGTGCCAGCAGTTTGCGGATAGCCAAAAACATTCAGTACTTC.

This chain connects TRBV27 to TRBJ1-2; no firm D call. CDR1 is MNHEY, CDR2 SMNVEV, per germline (reference sequence). The V end was cut by 0 bases, the J end by 6 bases, with 11 bases between. This CDR3 is built from 14 residues. The DNA of the CDR3 is TGTGCCAGCAGTTTATCGACGGGGAACGATGGCTACACCTTC. Protein sequence: CASSLSTGNDGYTF.

V and J are TRBV9 and TRBJ2-3, with D possibly being TRBD1 (6 bases). V was shortened by 1 base and J by 0 bases, with 6 bases between the two germline ends. The CDR3 is 14 residues long. Germline CDR1 reads SGDLS; CDR2 reads YYNGEE. The CDR3: CASSVQGSTDTQYF. In DNA, the CDR3 is TGTGCCAGCAGCGTACAGGGGAGCACAGATACGCAGTATTTT.

The chain uses TRBV5-6 and TRBJ1-4; D call uncertain. V gave up 0 bases and J gave up 8 bases, with 8 bases separating them. This CDR3 has 13 amino acids. The germline V gene has CDR1 SGHDT and CDR2 YYEEEE. The chain's CDR3 is CASSLASGEKLFF. The CDR3 coding sequence is TGTGCCAGCAGCTTGGCCTCGGGGGAAAAACTGTTTTTT. Looking up the rest from reference TRBV5-6 and TRBJ1-4 gives the full variable domain: DAGVTQSPTHLIKTRGQQVTLRCSPKSGHDTVSWYQQALGQGPQFIFQYYEEEERQRGNFPDRFSGHQFPNYSSELNVNALLLGDSALYLCASSLASGEKLFFGSGTQLSVL.

V usage is TRBV5-6 and J usage is TRBJ2-7; tentative D call: TRBD2 (6 bases). The germline CDR1 and CDR2 sequences are SGHDT and YYEEEE. The V end was cut by 4 bases, the J end by 4 bases, with 18 bases between. This CDR3 spans 15 amino acids. The CDR3 bases are TGTGCCAGCAGCGATTCGGGGGTTCCGTGGTACGAGCAGTACTTC. Its protein is CASSDSGVPWYEQYF.

This clone was detected only once. This chain uses TRBV13 with TRBJ1-1, with 7 nucleotides matching TRBD1. V trimming: 2 bases; J trimming: 2 bases; junction bases outside the gene matches: 2. The CDR3 covers 14 residues. The germline gives CDR1 PRHDT, CDR2 FYEKMQ (reference sequence). CDR3 bases: TGTGCCAGCAGCTTAAGGGGGCTCAACACTGAAGCTTTCTTT. Translated, it gives CASSLRGLNTEAFF.

The chain is built from TRBV15 and TRBJ2-7; 7 bases fit TRBD2. CDR1 LNHNV and CDR2 YYDKDF come from the germline V gene (reference sequence). The CDR3 totals 14 residues. V was pared by 0 bases and J by 3 bases, with 2 bases of the junction left unmatched. CDR3 sequence (DNA): TGTGCCACCAGCAGAGAGGGCGGGGGCTACGAGCAGTACTTC. Amino acids: CATSREGGGYEQYF.

The V call is TRBV28, the J call TRBJ1-5; 7 bases are shared with TRBD1. This CDR3 region has 18 residues. Germline CDR1 reads MDHEN; CDR2 reads SYDVKM. V dropped 4 bases and J dropped 3; count of bases not matched to a gene: 15. The CDR3 region is CASSWDPRRQGLNQPQHF. The CDR3 DNA reads as TGTGCCAGCAGTTGGGACCCCAGACGACAGGGACTCAATCAGCCCCAGCATTTT.

J is TRBJ2-3 and V is TRBV5-4, with 9 bases fitting TRBD2. The CDR3 is made up of 15 amino acids. With 1 base clipped from V and 6 bases from J, the junction kept 6 bases outside the gene matches. The germline V gene encodes CDR1 SGHNT and CDR2 YYREEE (reference sequence). CDR3 in amino acids: CASSLMVRGGDTQYF. The CDR3 DNA follows: TGTGCCAGCAGCTTGATGGTGCGGGGGGGGGATACGCAGTATTTT.

The V and J genes are TRBV27 and TRBJ2-7; a weak D match, TRBD2 (5 bases). The CDR3 has 12 amino acids. The germline CDR1 and CDR2 sequences are MNHEY and SMNVEV (reference sequence). Trimming left V 6 bases short and J 6 bases short, with 12 bases between. The CDR3 DNA is TGTGCCAGCAGCCACAAAGGAGGCGAGCAGTACTTC. This gives the protein CASSHKGGEQYF.

The chain combines TRBV7-2 with TRBJ1-6; D perhaps matches TRBD1 (5 bases). Per germline, CDR1 SGHTA and CDR2 FQGNSA. The V end lost 3 bases, the J end lost 10 bases, and 13 bases lay between the germline ends. The CDR3 contains 14 residues. The CDR3 protein is CASSFKQATSPLHF. CDR3 sequence (DNA): TGTGCCAGCAGCTTTAAACAGGCCACCTCACCCCTCCACTTT.

This clone was recorded once. The chain couples TRBV15 to TRBJ1-1, with a weak D call TRBD1 (6 bases). Germline assignment: CDR1 LNHNV and CDR2 YYDKDF (reference sequence). Trimming removed 0 bases from V and 3 bases from J, with 8 bases in between. The CDR3 runs to 14 residues. This CDR3 is CATSREAGDTEAFF. CDR3 coding DNA: TGTGCCACCAGCAGAGAGGCAGGGGACACTGAAGCTTTCTTT. Filled out from reference TRBV15 and TRBJ1-1, the complete variable domain reads DAMVIQNPRYQVTQFGKPVTLSCSQTLNHNVMYWYQQKSSQAPKLLFHYYDKDFNNEADTPDNFQSRRPNTSFCFLDIRSPGLGDTAMYLCATSREAGDTEAFFGQGTRLTVV.

V is TRBV5-1 and J is TRBJ1-1; D is ambiguous. The ends were cut back, 0 bases at V and 3 bases at J, with 12 bases in the middle. There are 15 residues in the CDR3. Germline V CDR1 and CDR2: SGHRS, YFSETQ. The CDR3 region is CASSLAGREDTEAFF. The CDR3 DNA reads as TGCGCCAGCAGCTTGGCAGGTAGGGAGGACACTGAAGCTTTCTTT.

This clone showed up just once. J is TRBJ2-7 and V is TRBV28, with 8 bases matching TRBD1. The CDR3 covers 14 residues. After removal of 6 bases from V and 3 bases from J, the junction contained 7 bases not matched to a gene. Germline CDR1 and CDR2: MDHEN and SYDVKM. In DNA, the CDR3 is TGTGCCAGCAGACATGACGACAGGGGCTACGAGCAGTACTTC. Amino acids: CASRHDDRGYEQYF. Supplemented by reference TRBV28 and TRBJ2-7, the full variable domain reads DVKVTQSSRYLVKRTGEKVFLECVQDMDHENMFWYRQDPGLGLRLIYFSYDVKMKEKGDIPEGYSVSREKKERFSLILESASTNQTSMYLCASRHDDRGYEQYFGPGTRLTVT.

This chain joins TRBV6-6 and TRBJ2-5; D not resolved. The germline gives CDR1 MNHNY, CDR2 SVGAGI (reference sequence). The CDR3 covers 14 residues. With 6 bases removed from V and 2 bases from J, the gap between germline ends came to 13 bases. CDR3 residues: CASSDGWKQETQYF. The CDR3 DNA is TGTGCCAGCAGCGACGGGTGGAAACAAGAGACCCAGTACTTC.

The CDR3 coding sequence is TGTGCCAGCAGTGAATCGGGAGTCTGGACAGATACGCAGTATTTT. Amino acids: CASSESGVWTDTQYF. The chain employs TRBV2 and TRBJ2-3; possible D gene TRBD2, 6 bases. With 2 bases removed from V and 3 bases from J, the gap between germline ends came to 12 bases. Germline V gene lookup returns CDR1 SNHLY and CDR2 FYNNEI. This CDR3 region has 15 residues. Combining the CDR3 with reference TRBV2 and TRBJ2-3 gives the whole variable domain EPEVTQTPSHQVTQMGQEVILRCVPISNHLYFYWYRQILGQKVEFLVSFYNNEISEKSEIFDDQFSVERPDGSNFTLKIRSTKLEDSAMYFCASSESGVWTDTQYFGPGTRLTVL.

This clone is a singleton in its sample. The chain links TRBV28 to TRBJ2-5, with TRBD1 matching 9 bases. The V gene end was trimmed by 5 bases and the J gene end by 3 bases; junction bases not matched to a gene: 7. Germline lookup yields CDR1 MDHEN and CDR2 SYDVKM. This CDR3 is 15 amino acids long. CDR3 loop: CASSPSGQGEETQYF. The CDR3 bases are TGTGCCAGCAGTCCATCGGGACAGGGCGAAGAGACCCAGTACTTC. The full variable domain, its missing parts supplied by reference TRBV28 and TRBJ2-5, is DVKVTQSSRYLVKRTGEKVFLECVQDMDHENMFWYRQDPGLGLRLIYFSYDVKMKEKGDIPEGYSVSREKKERFSLILESASTNQTSMYLCASSPSGQGEETQYFGPGTRLLVL.

The chain combines TRBV15 with TRBJ2-7, with a tentative D call TRBD2 (5 bases). V was pared by 8 bases and J by 5 bases, with 16 bases between. Germline assignment: CDR1 LNHNV and CDR2 YYDKDF (reference sequence). The CDR3 totals 13 residues. CDR3: CATRTSGFDEQYF. The CDR3 DNA reads as TGTGCCACCCGTACATCGGGATTTGACGAGCAGTACTTC.

The chain employs TRBV9 and TRBJ2-7; D tentatively reads TRBD1 or TRBD2 (5 bases each). This CDR3 spans 15 amino acids. CDR1 is SGDLS and CDR2 is YYNGEE in the germline V gene. V lost 0 bases and J lost 2, with 12 bases in between. This CDR3 is CASSVEGTSAYEQYF. The CDR3 DNA is TGTGCCAGCAGCGTAGAAGGGACCTCAGCCTACGAGCAGTACTTC. Full variable domain (rest looked up from reference TRBV9 and TRBJ2-7): DSGVTQTPKHLITATGQRVTLRCSPRSGDLSVYWYQQSLDQGLQFLIQYYNGEERAKGNILERFSAQQFPDLHSELNLSSLELGDSALYFCASSVEGTSAYEQYFGPGTRLTVT.

This chain links TRBV27 with TRBJ1-1; D gene unclear. V dropped 3 bases and J dropped 8 bases, with 10 bases sitting between them. CDR3 length: 12 amino acids. CDR1 is MNHEY and CDR2 is SMNVEV in the germline V gene (reference sequence). CDR3 nucleotides: TGTGCCAGCAGTTTTGTGGCAGGAGAAGCTTTCTTT. Its protein is CASSFVAGEAFF.

This rearrangement joins TRBV2 to TRBJ1-4; 7 positions match TRBD1. This CDR3 comprises 15 residues. The trim removed 6 bases at V and 0 bases at J, leaving 4 bases unmatched. Germline V lookup: CDR1 SNHLY, CDR2 FYNNEI. Written as DNA, the CDR3 is TGTGCCAGCAGCTCCACAGGGGCAACTAATGAAAAACTGTTTTTT. Amino acid sequence: CASSSTGATNEKLFF. Full variable domain (outside the CDR3, taken from reference TRBV2 and TRBJ1-4): EPEVTQTPSHQVTQMGQEVILRCVPISNHLYFYWYRQILGQKVEFLVSFYNNEISEKSEIFDDQFSVERPDGSNFTLKIRSTKLEDSAMYFCASSSTGATNEKLFFGSGTQLSVL.

The chain has TRBV7-8 and TRBJ2-1, with TRBD2 identical over 11 bases. The length of the CDR3 is 18 residues. J was trimmed by 9 bases and V by 5 bases; bases with no gene match: 18. Germline V gives CDR1 SGHVS, CDR2 FQNEAQ. DNA for the CDR3: TGTGCCAGCAGCGTAGTCGGGGTAGCGGGAGGGCCTAGGTTTGAGCAGTTCTTC. It specifies CASSVVGVAGGPRFEQFF.

The rearrangement joins TRBV28 to TRBJ2-5; 9 bases are shared with TRBD1. Germline CDR1 and CDR2: MDHEN and SYDVKM. The CDR3 covers 14 residues. V was pared by 6 bases and J by 5 bases, with 7 bases of the junction left unmatched. The CDR3 nucleotides read TGTGCCAGCAGACTTCCCGGACAGGGGGAGACCCAGTACTTC. It translates to CASRLPGQGETQYF.

This clone has just one count. CDR3 nucleotide sequence: TGTGCCAGCAGCACTGGACAGGCTGGAAACACCATATATTTT. Translating it yields CASSTGQAGNTIYF. The V and J genes are TRBV13 and TRBJ1-3; TRBD1 matches 7 bases. The CDR3 spans 14 residues. From germline, CDR1 is PRHDT and CDR2 FYEKMQ (reference sequence). The J segment lost 2 bases and the V segment lost 5 bases, leaving 3 bases of the junction unmatched. Based on the CDR3 plus reference TRBV13 and TRBJ1-3, the full variable domain is AAGVIQSPRHLIKEKRETATLKCYPIPRHDTVYWYQQGPGQDPQFLISFYEKMQSDKGSIPDRFSAQQFSDYHSELNMSSLELGDSALYFCASSTGQAGNTIYFGEGSWLTVV.

The rearrangement uses TRBV7-3 and TRBJ1-1; D gene ambiguous. The V gene's germline CDR1 is SGHTA and CDR2 FQGTGA. The CDR3 extends over 14 amino acids. The germline V and J ends were trimmed by 5 bases and 1 base, with 11 bases remaining between them. The DNA of the CDR3 is TGTGCCAGCAGCCCGCTGGGGAGGAACACTGAAGCTTTCTTT. Translation: CASSPLGRNTEAFF.